A single T cell receptor beta chain is shown here with its context. Clinical history as reported by participants underpinned cohort assignment. Shortly before study entry, within 2 weeks, exposed participants had met a COVID-19 case. V was clipped by 0 bases and J by 8 bases, with 11 bases between them. This CDR3 has 15 residues. Per germline, CDR1 LGHDT and CDR2 YNNKEL (reference sequence). The data originate from a study of blood T cell repertoires in COVID-19. Overall study context: Acute and convalescent COVID-19 specimens originated in the United States, Italy and Spain. T cells, B-cell-depleted T cells, or PBMCs provided the cDNA or gDNA that served as material.

The data were produced by immunoSEQ multiplex PCR, yet TCRdb's version contains in-frame clones alone and is incomplete. The sample holds about 270,000 clones, approximately 90% seen once. The specimen sequenced was PBMCs or T cells enriched from blood (not recorded which). The chain recombines TRBV3-1 (or the pseudogene TRBV3-2) with TRBJ1-6; no firm D call. This sequence was found in a man in his forties who had been exposed to COVID-19. In DNA form, the CDR3 reads TGTGCCAGCAGCCAAGATACCTACCTATATTCACCCCTCCACTTT. Protein product: CASSQDTYLYSPLHF.